Only a few counts were recorded for the clone carrying this T cell receptor beta chain. This sample was included in a study of blood T cells in healthy people across ages. CDR1 is DFQATT and CDR2 is SNEGSKA in the germline V gene (reference sequence). The CDR3 has 14 residues. J gave up 6 bases and V 1 base, and 7 bases lay outside the gene matches. Sample-barcoded 5' priming and a J-beta primer mix drove a second PCR of roughly 6 to 12 cycles. The template-switch adaptor, which had 12 random nucleotides, put a tag on each cDNA molecule. TCRdb used MiXCR to reprocess the 5' RACE reads, holding one entry per CDR3 protein. The sample contains roughly 680,000 distinct CDR3 sequences, approximately 52% of which appear only once.

This sequence was found in an elderly woman in good health. The sequenced material came from blood. The rearrangement joins TRBV20-1 to TRBJ1-2; 8 bases match TRBD1. This chain's CDR3 is CSARVTGDRHGYTF. The CDR3 DNA reads as TGCAGTGCTAGAGTGACCGGGGACAGGCATGGCTACACCTTC.